This T cell receptor (beta chain) emerged from a study of cytomegalovirus exposure and HLA in healthy donors. The J segment lost 5 bases and the V segment lost 3 bases, leaving 6 bases of the junction unmatched. Germline values: CDR1 SGHAT, CDR2 FQNNGV. CDR3 length equals 15 residues. TCRdb keeps only in-frame clones here, not all; method: immunoSEQ multiplex PCR. The sample has fewer than 250,000 clones; roughly 84% are singletons. The chain is built from TRBV11-2 and TRBJ2-7; 11 positions match TRBD1. The receptor's source is a woman younger than 35 in good health and CMV-seropositive. The material sequenced was PBMCs. CDR3 sequence (DNA): TGTGCCAGCAGCTTTGGAGGGACAGGGGGAAACGAGCAGTACTTC. Amino acid sequence: CASSFGGTGGNEQYF.